Ten or more counts support the clone carrying this TCR beta chain. TCRdb fed the reads into MiXCR, producing one record per CDR3 protein. The table lists around 450,000 distinct CDR3 sequences, approximately 31% of them singletons. This CDR3 is built from 16 residues. With 5 bases clipped from V and 0 bases from J, the junction kept 2 bases outside the gene matches. Germline-derived CDR1 and CDR2 are SGHAT and FQNNGV. This record comes from a study of T cell repertoires in cytomegalovirus infection. The sequenced sample consisted of PBMCs. This chain joins TRBV11-2 and TRBJ2-3; 13 bases are a match to TRBD2. This TCR was sampled from a human donor in good health (CMV status not recorded). Some clones in this sample may be carry-over from other donors' samples. CDR3 in amino acids: CASSRGLAGSTDTQYF. CDR3 bases: TGTGCCAGCAGCCGGGGACTAGCGGGGAGCACAGATACGCAGTATTTT.